This note documents a single T cell receptor beta chain sequence. Its antigen specificity is not known. No much larger clonotype is one base removed from it; base qualities were not supplied. In the prospective study, participants were about 18 to 90 years old, resided in about 25 geographic areas of the United States, and were enrolled through a virtual design. To assign participants to cohorts, the prospective study relied on clinical history that participants themselves reported in a screening survey and a study questionnaire. In the prospective study, whole blood, serum and a nasopharyngeal or oropharyngeal swab were collected from each participant by mobile phlebotomists. Additional blood draws and questionnaires over a 2-month period could optionally be provided by prospective study participants. Before DNA extraction, prospective study blood samples were shipped either frozen or at room temperature.

V was cut back by 3 bases and J by 2 bases, leaving a gap of 10 bases between them. From its cysteine to its phenylalanine, the CDR3 spans 13 amino acids. CDR3 DNA only is kept here, 39 bases in frame from base 1. Sequences DFQATT (CDR1) and SNEGSKA (CDR2) are obtained from the germline V gene (reference sequence). The data belong to a study of blood T cell repertoires in COVID-19 (dated by TCRdb to 2018 to 2021). Background on the whole study: Recovered participants in ImmuneRACE Cohort 3 were defined as having two consecutive negative NP/OP PCR tests, clearance from a healthcare professional, or resolution of symptoms. The prospective study material was composed of cDNA or gDNA derived from T cells, B-cell-depleted T cells, or PBMCs. Deeply sampled blood TCRbeta repertoires from subjects exposed to, actively infected with, or recovered from COVID-19 were included in the dataset. Nearly every sample came with metadata listing a de-identified subject ID, COVID-19 status, age in years and sex. A freely available public database, intended as a resource for researchers studying the immune response to SARS-CoV-2, is where the repertoires were released. Where HLA class I and class II types were available, the types were taken from metadata supplied by the sample provider, not from assay-based typing. Samples were obtained from the ongoing ImmuneRACE study (first 160 participants) and from over 1,000 subjects provided by 6 global collaborators. Collaborator samples came from the United States, Italy and Spain and covered acute and convalescent phases of COVID-19. Findings and caveats that apply to the study as a whole: How much clinical and demographic metadata was included differed by source and by participant, and the metadata was provided uncurated.

TCRbeta CDR3 regions were amplified from genomic DNA using the immunoSEQ Assay, a bias-controlled multiplex PCR. The authors' analysis ran thus. Within the assay, amplification of reference gene primers was used to estimate how many nucleated cells each sample contained. To quantify the absolute abundance of each unique TCRbeta CDR3 rearrangement, sequence reads were collapsed and filtered. For each sample, productive Simpson clonality was calculated as the square root of Simpson's diversity index across productive rearrangements. The clones in this table, taken by TCRdb from immuneACCESS, are in-frame only. Not every clone is retained; where verified, under half of the shortfall comes from an unresolved V gene, and the cause of the rest is unknown. The D gene and trimming were derived from the DNA, and the V and J assignments and clone size from that table. The sample contains roughly 190,000 clones, approximately 90% of them found a single time. The biggest ten clones account for around 23% of the sample.

Sequenced sample: PBMCs or T cells enriched from blood (not recorded which). Here the chain combines TRBV20-1 and TRBJ2-5, with a tentative D gene TRBD2 over 6 matching bases. This clonotype originated in a woman aged 40 to 55 in a cohort exposed to, infected with or recovered from COVID-19 (not recorded which). The DNA is TGCAGTGCTAGTAGGACTACGCAAGAGACCCAGTACTTC. Protein translation: CSASRTTQETQYF.